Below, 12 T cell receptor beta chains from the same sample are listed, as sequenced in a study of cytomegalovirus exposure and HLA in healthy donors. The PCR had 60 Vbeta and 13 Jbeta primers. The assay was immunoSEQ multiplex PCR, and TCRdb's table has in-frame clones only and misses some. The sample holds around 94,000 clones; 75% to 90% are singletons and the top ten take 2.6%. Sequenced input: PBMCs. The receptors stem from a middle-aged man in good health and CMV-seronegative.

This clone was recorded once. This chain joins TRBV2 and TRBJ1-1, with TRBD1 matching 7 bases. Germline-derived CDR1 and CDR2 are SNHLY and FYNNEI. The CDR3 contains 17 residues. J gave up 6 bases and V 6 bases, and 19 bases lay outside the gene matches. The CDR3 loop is CASSQWDLLTGKAEAFF. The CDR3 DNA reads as TGTGCCAGCAGCCAGTGGGACCTTTTGACAGGGAAAGCTGAAGCTTTCTTT. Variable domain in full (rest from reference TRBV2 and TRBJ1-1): EPEVTQTPSHQVTQMGQEVILRCVPISNHLYFYWYRQILGQKVEFLVSFYNNEISEKSEIFDDQFSVERPDGSNFTLKIRSTKLEDSAMYFCASSQWDLLTGKAEAFFGQGTRLTVV.

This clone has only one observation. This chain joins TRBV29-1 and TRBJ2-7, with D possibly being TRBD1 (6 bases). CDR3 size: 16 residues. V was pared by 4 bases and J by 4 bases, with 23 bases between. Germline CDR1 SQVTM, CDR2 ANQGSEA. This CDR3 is CSVVTGYDSSGYEQYF. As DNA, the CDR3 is TGCAGCGTTGTGACAGGTTACGACTCTTCGGGGTACGAGCAGTACTTC.

CDR3 amino acids: CSVYIRVVNTEAFF. The CDR3 DNA sequence: TGCAGCGTTTATATTCGGGTAGTGAACACTGAAGCTTTCTTT. The chain recombines TRBV29-1 with TRBJ1-1; no firm D call. Per the germline V gene, CDR1 is SQVTM and CDR2 is ANQGSEA. With 5 bases removed from V and 0 bases from J, the gap between germline ends came to 13 bases. This CDR3 spans 14 amino acids.

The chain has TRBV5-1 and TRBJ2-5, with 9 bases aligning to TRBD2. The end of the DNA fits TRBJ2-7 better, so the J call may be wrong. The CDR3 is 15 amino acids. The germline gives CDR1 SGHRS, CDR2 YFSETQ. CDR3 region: CASSLLAGDTYEQYF. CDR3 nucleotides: TGCGCCAGCAGCTTACTAGCGGGTGATACCTACGAGCAGTACTTC.

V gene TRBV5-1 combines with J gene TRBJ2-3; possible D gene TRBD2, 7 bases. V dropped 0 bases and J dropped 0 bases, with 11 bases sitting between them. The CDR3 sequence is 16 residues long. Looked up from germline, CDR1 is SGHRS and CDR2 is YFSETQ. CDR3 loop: CASSLGRGPSTDTQYF. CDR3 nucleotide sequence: TGCGCCAGCAGCTTGGGGCGGGGGCCAAGCACAGATACGCAGTATTTT. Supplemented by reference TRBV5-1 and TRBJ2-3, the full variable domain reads KAGVTQTPRYLIKTRGQQVTLSCSPISGHRSVSWYQQTPGQGLQFLFEYFSETQRNKGNFPGRFSGRQFSNSRSEMNVSTLELGDSALYLCASSLGRGPSTDTQYFGPGTRLTVL.

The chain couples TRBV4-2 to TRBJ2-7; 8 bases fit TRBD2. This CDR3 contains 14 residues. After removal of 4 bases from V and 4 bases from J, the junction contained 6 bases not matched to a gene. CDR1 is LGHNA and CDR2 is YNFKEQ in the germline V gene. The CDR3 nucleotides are TGTGCCAGCAGCCCGGGGGGGGTCGTGTACGAGCAGTACTTC. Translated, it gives CASSPGGVVYEQYF.

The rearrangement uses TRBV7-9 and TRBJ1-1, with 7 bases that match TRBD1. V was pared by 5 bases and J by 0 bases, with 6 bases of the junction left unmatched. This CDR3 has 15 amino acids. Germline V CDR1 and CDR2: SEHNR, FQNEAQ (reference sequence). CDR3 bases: TGTGCCAGCAGCCCAACCGGACAGGTGAACACTGAAGCTTTCTTT. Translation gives CASSPTGQVNTEAFF.

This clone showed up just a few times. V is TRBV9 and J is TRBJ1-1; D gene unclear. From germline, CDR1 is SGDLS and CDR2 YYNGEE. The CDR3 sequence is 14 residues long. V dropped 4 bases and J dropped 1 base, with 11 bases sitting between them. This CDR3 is CASSLRPGNTEAFF. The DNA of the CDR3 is TGTGCCAGCAGCCTTAGACCGGGGAACACTGAAGCTTTCTTT.

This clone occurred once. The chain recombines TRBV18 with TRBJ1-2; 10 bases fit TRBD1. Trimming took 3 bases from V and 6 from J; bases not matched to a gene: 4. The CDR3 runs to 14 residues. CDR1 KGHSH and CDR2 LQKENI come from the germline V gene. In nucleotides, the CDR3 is TGTGCCAGCTCACCGACAGGGACAGGGGATGGCTACACCTTC. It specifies CASSPTGTGDGYTF.

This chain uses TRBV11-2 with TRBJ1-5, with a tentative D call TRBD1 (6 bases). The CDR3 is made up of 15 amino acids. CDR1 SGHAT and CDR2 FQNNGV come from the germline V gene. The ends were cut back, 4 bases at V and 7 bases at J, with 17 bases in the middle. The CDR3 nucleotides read TGTGCCAGCAGCTCCGGAACAGGGTTGGGACAGCCCCAGCATTTT. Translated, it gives CASSSGTGLGQPQHF.

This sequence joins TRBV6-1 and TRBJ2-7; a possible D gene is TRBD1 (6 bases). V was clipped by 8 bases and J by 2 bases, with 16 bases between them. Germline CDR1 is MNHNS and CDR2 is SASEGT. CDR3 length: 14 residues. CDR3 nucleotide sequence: TGTGCCAGCCTTCTACGGACAGCGACCTACGAGCAGTACTTC. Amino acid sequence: CASLLRTATYEQYF.

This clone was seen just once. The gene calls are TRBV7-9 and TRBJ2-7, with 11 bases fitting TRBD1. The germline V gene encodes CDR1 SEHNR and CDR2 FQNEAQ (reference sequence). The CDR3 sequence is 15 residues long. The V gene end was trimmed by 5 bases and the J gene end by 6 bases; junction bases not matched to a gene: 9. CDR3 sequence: CASSPDRGPLREQYF. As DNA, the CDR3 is TGTGCCAGCAGCCCGGACAGGGGGCCACTGCGCGAGCAGTACTTC.